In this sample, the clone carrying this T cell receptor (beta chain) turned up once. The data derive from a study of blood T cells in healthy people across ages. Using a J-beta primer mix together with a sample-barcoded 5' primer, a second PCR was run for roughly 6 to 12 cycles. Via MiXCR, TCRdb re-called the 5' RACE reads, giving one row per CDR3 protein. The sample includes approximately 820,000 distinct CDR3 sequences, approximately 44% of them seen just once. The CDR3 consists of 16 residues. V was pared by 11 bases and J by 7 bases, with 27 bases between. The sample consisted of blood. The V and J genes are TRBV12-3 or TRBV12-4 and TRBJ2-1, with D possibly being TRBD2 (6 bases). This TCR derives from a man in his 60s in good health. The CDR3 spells CARQGTHPRWENEQFF. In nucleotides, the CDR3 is TGTGCCCGGCAAGGGACTCACCCCCGATGGGAAAATGAGCAGTTCTTC.